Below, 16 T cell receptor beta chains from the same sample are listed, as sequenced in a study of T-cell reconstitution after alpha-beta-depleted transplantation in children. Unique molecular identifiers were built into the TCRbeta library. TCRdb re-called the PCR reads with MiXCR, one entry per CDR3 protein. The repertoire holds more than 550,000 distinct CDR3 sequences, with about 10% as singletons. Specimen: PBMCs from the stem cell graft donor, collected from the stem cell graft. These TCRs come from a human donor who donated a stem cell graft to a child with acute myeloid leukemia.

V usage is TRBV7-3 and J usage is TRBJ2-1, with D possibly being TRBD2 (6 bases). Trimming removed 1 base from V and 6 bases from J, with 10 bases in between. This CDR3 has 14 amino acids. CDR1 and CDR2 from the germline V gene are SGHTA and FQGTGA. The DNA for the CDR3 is TGTGCCAGCAGCTTAAGTCGGGACTCCAATGAGCAGTTCTTC. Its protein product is CASSLSRDSNEQFF.

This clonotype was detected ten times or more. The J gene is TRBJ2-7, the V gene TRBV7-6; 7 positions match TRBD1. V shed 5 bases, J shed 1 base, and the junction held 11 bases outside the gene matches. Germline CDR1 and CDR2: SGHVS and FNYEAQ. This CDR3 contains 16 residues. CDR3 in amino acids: CASSNGGQAFSYEQYF. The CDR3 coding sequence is TGTGCCAGCAGCAATGGTGGACAGGCCTTTTCCTACGAGCAGTACTTC.

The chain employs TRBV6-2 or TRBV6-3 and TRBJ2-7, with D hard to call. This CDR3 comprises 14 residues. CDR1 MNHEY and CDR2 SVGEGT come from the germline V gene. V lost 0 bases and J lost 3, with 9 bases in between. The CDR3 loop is CASSYSGQSYEQYF. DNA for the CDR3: TGTGCCAGCAGTTACTCTGGTCAGAGCTACGAGCAGTACTTC.

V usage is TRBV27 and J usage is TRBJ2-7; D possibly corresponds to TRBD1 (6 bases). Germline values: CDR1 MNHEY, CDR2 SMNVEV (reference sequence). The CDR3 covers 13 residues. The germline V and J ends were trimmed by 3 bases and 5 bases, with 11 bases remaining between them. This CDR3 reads CASSFDRFHEQYF. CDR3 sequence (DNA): TGTGCCAGCAGTTTCGACAGGTTCCACGAGCAGTACTTC.

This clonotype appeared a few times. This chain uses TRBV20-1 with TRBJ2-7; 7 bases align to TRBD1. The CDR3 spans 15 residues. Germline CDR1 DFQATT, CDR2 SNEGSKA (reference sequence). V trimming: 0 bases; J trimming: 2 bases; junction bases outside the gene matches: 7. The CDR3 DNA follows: TGCAGTGCTAGAGATGGAGAGGGGGCCACCTACGAGCAGTACTTC. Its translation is CSARDGEGATYEQYF.

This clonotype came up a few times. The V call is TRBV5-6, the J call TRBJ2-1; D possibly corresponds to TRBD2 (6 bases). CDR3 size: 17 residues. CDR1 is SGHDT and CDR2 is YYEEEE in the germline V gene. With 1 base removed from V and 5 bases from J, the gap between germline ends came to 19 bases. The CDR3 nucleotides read TGTGCCAGCAGCTTGCTGGGACCGGGACTTATGAACAATGAGCAGTTCTTC. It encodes CASSLLGPGLMNNEQFF.

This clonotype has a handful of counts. The DNA of the CDR3 is TGCAGCGCCGAGGACGGGGGGGACGAGCAGTACTTC. This translates into CSAEDGGDEQYF. This rearrangement joins TRBV29-1 to TRBJ2-7; 8 bases line up with TRBD2. Germline values: CDR1 SQVTM, CDR2 ANQGSEA. The CDR3 has 12 residues. With V trimmed by 7 bases and J by 5 bases, 7 bases remained unmatched.

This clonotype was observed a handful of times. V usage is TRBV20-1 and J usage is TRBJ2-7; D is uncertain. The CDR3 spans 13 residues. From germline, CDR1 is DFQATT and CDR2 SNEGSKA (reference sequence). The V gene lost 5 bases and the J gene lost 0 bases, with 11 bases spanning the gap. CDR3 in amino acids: CSAEVGASYEQYF. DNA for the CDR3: TGCAGTGCTGAAGTGGGCGCCTCCTACGAGCAGTACTTC.

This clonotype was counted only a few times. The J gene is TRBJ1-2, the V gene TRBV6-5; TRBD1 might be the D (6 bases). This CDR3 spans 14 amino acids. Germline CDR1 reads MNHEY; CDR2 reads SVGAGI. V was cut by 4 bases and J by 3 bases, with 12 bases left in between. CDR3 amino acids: CASSWEGGDYGYTF. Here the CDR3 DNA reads TGTGCCAGCAGTTGGGAGGGGGGGGACTATGGCTACACCTTC.

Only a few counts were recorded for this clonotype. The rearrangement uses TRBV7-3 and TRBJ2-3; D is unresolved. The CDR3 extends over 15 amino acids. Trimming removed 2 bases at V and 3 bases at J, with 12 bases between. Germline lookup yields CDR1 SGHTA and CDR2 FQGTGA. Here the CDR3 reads CASSLRSRNTDTQYF. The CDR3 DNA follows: TGTGCCAGCAGCTTACGTTCTAGAAATACAGATACGCAGTATTTT.

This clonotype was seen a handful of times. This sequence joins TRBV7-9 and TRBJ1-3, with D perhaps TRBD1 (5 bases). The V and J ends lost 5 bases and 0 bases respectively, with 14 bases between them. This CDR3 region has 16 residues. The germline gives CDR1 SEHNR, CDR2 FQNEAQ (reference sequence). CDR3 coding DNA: TGTGCCAGCAGCCCCCGGGGCCGGTACTCTGGAAACACCATATATTTT. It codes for CASSPRGRYSGNTIYF.

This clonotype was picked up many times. The DNA of the CDR3 is TGTGCCAGCAGCCCGGGACAGAACTACGAGCAGTACTTC. The encoded protein is CASSPGQNYEQYF. The gene calls are TRBV7-2 and TRBJ2-7; 7 nucleotides match TRBD1. From germline, CDR1 is SGHTA and CDR2 FQGNSA. V gave up 5 bases and J gave up 3 bases; unmatched junction bases: 4. The CDR3 sequence is 13 residues long.

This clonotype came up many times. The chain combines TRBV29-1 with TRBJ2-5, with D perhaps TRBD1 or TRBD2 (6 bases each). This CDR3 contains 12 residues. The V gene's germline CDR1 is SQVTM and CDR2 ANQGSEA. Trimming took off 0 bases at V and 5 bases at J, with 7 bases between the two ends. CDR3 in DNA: TGCAGCGTTGAAGAAGGGGGGGAGACCCAGTACTTC. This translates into CSVEEGGETQYF. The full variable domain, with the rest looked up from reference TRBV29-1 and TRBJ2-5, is SAVISQKPSRDICQRGTSLTIQCQVDSQVTMMFWYRQQPGQSLTLIATANQGSEATYESGFVIDKFPISRPNLTFSTLTVSNMSPEDSSIYLCSVEEGGETQYFGPGTRLLVL.

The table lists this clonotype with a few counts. CDR3: CASSQDQVTNDWDRSYEQYF. CDR3 in DNA: TGTGCCAGCAGCCAAGACCAAGTCACTAACGACTGGGACCGCTCCTACGAGCAGTACTTC. The chain couples TRBV4-2 to TRBJ2-7; D may match TRBD1 or TRBD2 (5 bases each). This CDR3 has 20 amino acids. Between the trimmed V and J ends, which lost 0 bases and 0 bases, there was a span of 24 bases. CDR1 is LGHNA and CDR2 is YNFKEQ in the germline V gene.

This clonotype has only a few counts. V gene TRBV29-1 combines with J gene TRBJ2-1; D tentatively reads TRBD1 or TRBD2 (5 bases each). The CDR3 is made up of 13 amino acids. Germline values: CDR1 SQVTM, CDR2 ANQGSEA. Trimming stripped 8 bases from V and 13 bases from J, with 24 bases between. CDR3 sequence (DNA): TGCAGCCCCAGGGACGGGGAGAGGGGAAAACAGTTCTTC. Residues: CSPRDGERGKQFF.

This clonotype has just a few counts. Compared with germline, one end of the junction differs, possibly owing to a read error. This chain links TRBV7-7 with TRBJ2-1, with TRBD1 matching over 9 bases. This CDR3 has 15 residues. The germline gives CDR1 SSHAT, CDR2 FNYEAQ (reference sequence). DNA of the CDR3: TGTGCTAGCAGCCCCGACAGGGGGAGAGACAATGAGCAGTTCTTC. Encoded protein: CASSPDRGRDNEQFF.